These 12 T cell receptor beta chains originate from one sample sequenced in a study of blood T cell repertoires in COVID-19. Measured with immunoSEQ multiplex PCR; TCRdb has only the in-frame clones, and not every one. Of 200,000 to 250,000 clones listed, approximately 78% are singletons. What was sequenced was PBMCs or T cells enriched from blood (not recorded which). These receptors were collected from a man aged 35-49 years who had recovered from COVID-19.

This sequence joins TRBV10-3 and TRBJ1-3; a weak D match, TRBD1 (5 bases). This CDR3 has 16 residues. The ends were cut back, 9 bases at V and 0 bases at J, with 18 bases in the middle. Looked up from germline, CDR1 is ENHRY and CDR2 is SYGVKD. CDR3 sequence (DNA): TGTGCCATAGCCCTGGGGGAGGCCCCCTCTGGAAACACCATATATTTT. Its translation: CAIALGEAPSGNTIYF.

This clone has only a few counts. This rearrangement joins TRBV28 to TRBJ2-5; 8 bases agree with TRBD2. J was trimmed by 5 bases and V by 5 bases; bases with no gene match: 13. CDR3 length equals 16 residues. Germline-derived CDR1 and CDR2 are MDHEN and SYDVKM. DNA for the CDR3: TGTGCCAGCAGTCCCCAAGAGCCGGGGGGGAGGGAGACCCAGTACTTC. This encodes CASSPQEPGGRETQYF. The full variable domain, rest sourced from reference TRBV28 and TRBJ2-5, is DVKVTQSSRYLVKRTGEKVFLECVQDMDHENMFWYRQDPGLGLRLIYFSYDVKMKEKGDIPEGYSVSREKKERFSLILESASTNQTSMYLCASSPQEPGGRETQYFGPGTRLLVL.

V is TRBV4-1 and J is TRBJ1-6, with D possibly matching TRBD1 (6 bases). V gave up 3 bases and J gave up 7 bases, with 13 bases separating them. This CDR3 region has 15 residues. CDR1 and CDR2 from the germline V gene are MGHRA and YSYEKL. CDR3 DNA: TGCGCCAGCAGCCACGTCTCCAGGGGCAATTCACCCCTCCACTTT. This sequence encodes CASSHVSRGNSPLHF.

Regarding this clone: This CDR3 is also generated by other DNA sequences in the sample. The V gene is TRBV19, the J gene TRBJ1-2; 10 bases align to TRBD1. CDR3 length: 16 amino acids. Trimming removed 6 bases from V and 6 bases from J; junction bases left unmatched: 13. CDR1 is LNHDA and CDR2 is SQIVND in the germline V gene (reference sequence). CDR3 bases: TGTGCCAGTAGCATCTTACTGGGACAGGGGTTTAATGGCTACACCTTC. Translating it yields CASSILLGQGFNGYTF.

The rearrangement uses TRBV9 and TRBJ1-2; possible D gene TRBD1, 5 bases. CDR1 SGDLS and CDR2 YYNGEE come from the germline V gene. Trimming cost V 0 bases and J 1 base, with 16 bases left between them. This CDR3 region has 17 residues. CDR3 amino acids: CASSVGVGGIFNYGYTF. CDR3 DNA sequence: TGTGCCAGCAGCGTAGGCGTGGGGGGGATTTTTAACTATGGCTACACCTTC. Full variable domain (rest looked up from reference TRBV9 and TRBJ1-2): DSGVTQTPKHLITATGQRVTLRCSPRSGDLSVYWYQQSLDQGLQFLIQYYNGEERAKGNILERFSAQQFPDLHSELNLSSLELGDSALYFCASSVGVGGIFNYGYTFGSGTRLTVV.

In this sample, this clone turned up once. V and J are TRBV7-9 and TRBJ1-5; perhaps TRBD1 as D (6 bases). V shed 3 bases and J shed 2 bases, with 8 bases lying between them. This CDR3 is 14 amino acids long. In germline, CDR1 is SEHNR, CDR2 FQNEAQ (reference sequence). The CDR3 DNA is TGTGCCAGCAGCTTTCCAGGGGGCAATCAGCCCCAGCATTTT. Protein product: CASSFPGGNQPQHF. The full variable domain, its missing parts supplied by reference TRBV7-9 and TRBJ1-5, is DTGVSQNPRHKITKRGQNVTFRCDPISEHNRLYWYRQTLGQGPEFLTYFQNEAQLEKSRLLSDRFSAERPKGSFSTLEIQRTEQGDSAMYLCASSFPGGNQPQHFGDGTRLSIL.

The V and J genes are TRBV7-8 and TRBJ1-6; 8 bases agree with TRBD1. The CDR3 sequence is 19 residues long. V was clipped by 4 bases and J by 7 bases; unmatched bases: 18. From germline, CDR1 is SGHVS and CDR2 FQNEAQ. This CDR3 is CASSSEAGTGEIVNSPLHF. In nucleotides, the CDR3 is TGTGCCAGCAGCTCAGAAGCCGGGACAGGAGAAATAGTCAATTCACCCCTCCACTTT. The full variable domain, in which reference TRBV7-8 and TRBJ1-6 provide the parts outside the CDR3, is GAGVSQSPRYKVAKRGQDVALRCDPISGHVSLFWYQQALGQGPEFLTYFQNEAQLDKSGLPSDRFFAERPEGSVSTLKIQRTQQEDSAVYLCASSSEAGTGEIVNSPLHFGNGTRLTVT.

The chain employs TRBV19 and TRBJ1-1; tentative D call: TRBD1 (6 bases). CDR3 length equals 14 residues. Germline CDR1 is LNHDA and CDR2 is SQIVND (reference sequence). V was trimmed by 9 bases and J by 1 base, leaving 15 bases between them. CDR3 region: CASALGGRNTEAFF. CDR3 coding DNA: TGTGCCAGCGCCCTGGGGGGGCGGAACACTGAAGCTTTCTTT. Combining the CDR3 with reference TRBV19 and TRBJ1-1 gives the whole variable domain DGGITQSPKYLFRKEGQNVTLSCEQNLNHDAMYWYRQDPGQGLRLIYYSQIVNDFQKGDIAEGYSVSREKKESFPLTVTSAQKNPTAFYLCASALGGRNTEAFFGQGTRLTVV.

The chain carries TRBV18 and TRBJ1-4; D gene ambiguous. The CDR3 length is 14 residues. From germline, CDR1 is KGHSH and CDR2 LQKENI. V lost 1 base and J 7 bases, leaving 10 bases between the germline ends. CDR3 nucleotides: TGTGCCAGCTCACCACGATCGACGGGTGAAAAACTGTTTTTT. Translated, it gives CASSPRSTGEKLFF.

By share, this clone counts as medium-sized (0.01 to 0.1%). The chain employs TRBV7-9 and TRBJ2-2; no clear D gene. Germline V lookup: CDR1 SEHNR, CDR2 FQNEAQ (reference sequence). The CDR3 contains 12 residues. The ends were cut back, 2 bases at V and 7 bases at J, with 5 bases in the middle. The CDR3 DNA sequence: TGTGCCAGCAGCTTATTTCTCGGGGAGCTGTTTTTT. Its translation: CASSLFLGELFF. Full variable domain (outside the CDR3, taken from reference TRBV7-9 and TRBJ2-2): DTGVSQNPRHKITKRGQNVTFRCDPISEHNRLYWYRQTLGQGPEFLTYFQNEAQLEKSRLLSDRFSAERPKGSFSTLEIQRTEQGDSAMYLCASSLFLGELFFGEGSRLTVL.

The V and J genes are TRBV4-2 and TRBJ1-1; TRBD1 might be the D (6 bases). The CDR3 runs to 15 residues. CDR1 is LGHNA, CDR2 YNFKEQ, per germline. Trimming took 0 bases from V and 1 from J, leaving 9 bases between them. The DNA of the CDR3 is TGTGCCAGCAGCCAAGAGGGGACACAGAACACTGAAGCTTTCTTT. It encodes CASSQEGTQNTEAFF.

The rearrangement joins TRBV6-5 to TRBJ1-3; D remains ambiguous. The CDR3 loop spans 13 amino acids. The germline V and J ends were trimmed by 7 bases and 3 bases, with 10 bases remaining between them. Germline CDR1 reads MNHEY; CDR2 reads SVGAGI. CDR3 in amino acids: CASTPSLGNTIYF. The CDR3 nucleotides read TGTGCCAGCACCCCTAGCCTTGGAAACACCATATATTTT.